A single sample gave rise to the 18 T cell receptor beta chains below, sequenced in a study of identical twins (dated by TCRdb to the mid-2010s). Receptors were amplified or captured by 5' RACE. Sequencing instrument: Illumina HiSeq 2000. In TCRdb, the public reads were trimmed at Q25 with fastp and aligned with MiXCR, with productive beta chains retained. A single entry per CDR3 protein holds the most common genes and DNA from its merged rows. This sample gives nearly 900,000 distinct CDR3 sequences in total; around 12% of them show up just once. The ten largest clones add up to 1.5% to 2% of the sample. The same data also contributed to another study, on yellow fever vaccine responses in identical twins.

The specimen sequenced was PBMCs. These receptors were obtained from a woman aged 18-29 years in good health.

For the CDR3, the DNA is TGTGCCAGCAGCTTTATACCCTCTGGGGCCAACGTCCTGACTTTC. It encodes CASSFIPSGANVLTF. The rearrangement uses TRBV7-8 and TRBJ2-6, with D hard to call. This CDR3 spans 15 amino acids. The germline gives CDR1 SGHVS, CDR2 FQNEAQ. V shed 3 bases and J shed 0 bases, with 6 bases lying between them.

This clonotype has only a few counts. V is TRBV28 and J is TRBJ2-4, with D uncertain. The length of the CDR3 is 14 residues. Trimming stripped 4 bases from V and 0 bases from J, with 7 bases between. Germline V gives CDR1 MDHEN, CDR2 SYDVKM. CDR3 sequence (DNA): TGTGCCAGCAGTTCCGACTCAGCCAAAAACATTCAGTACTTC. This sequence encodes CASSSDSAKNIQYF.

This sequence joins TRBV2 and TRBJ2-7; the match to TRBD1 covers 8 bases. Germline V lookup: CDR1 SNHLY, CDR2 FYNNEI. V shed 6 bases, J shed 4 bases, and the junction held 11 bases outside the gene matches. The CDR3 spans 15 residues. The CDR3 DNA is TGTGCCAGCAGGCAAGGACAGGGAGGCTTGTACGAGCAGTACGTC. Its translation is CASRQGQGGLYEQYV.

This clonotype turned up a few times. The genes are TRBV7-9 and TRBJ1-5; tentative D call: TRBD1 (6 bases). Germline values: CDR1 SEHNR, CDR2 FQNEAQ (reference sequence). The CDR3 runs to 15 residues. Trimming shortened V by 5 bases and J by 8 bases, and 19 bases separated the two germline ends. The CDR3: CASSPGDGYHEPQHF. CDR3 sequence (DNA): TGTGCCAGCAGCCCAGGGGATGGGTACCACGAGCCCCAGCATTTT. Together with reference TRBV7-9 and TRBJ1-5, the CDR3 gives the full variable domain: DTGVSQNPRHKITKRGQNVTFRCDPISEHNRLYWYRQTLGQGPEFLTYFQNEAQLEKSRLLSDRFSAERPKGSFSTLEIQRTEQGDSAMYLCASSPGDGYHEPQHFGDGTRLSIL.

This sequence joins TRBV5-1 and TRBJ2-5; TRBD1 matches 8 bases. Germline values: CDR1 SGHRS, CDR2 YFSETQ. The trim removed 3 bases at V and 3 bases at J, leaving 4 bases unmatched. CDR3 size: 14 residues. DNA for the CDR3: TGCGCCAGCAGCTGGGGACAGGAAAAAGAGACCCAGTACTTC. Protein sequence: CASSWGQEKETQYF. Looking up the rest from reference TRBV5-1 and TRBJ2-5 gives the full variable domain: KAGVTQTPRYLIKTRGQQVTLSCSPISGHRSVSWYQQTPGQGLQFLFEYFSETQRNKGNFPGRFSGRQFSNSRSEMNVSTLELGDSALYLCASSWGQEKETQYFGPGTRLLVL.

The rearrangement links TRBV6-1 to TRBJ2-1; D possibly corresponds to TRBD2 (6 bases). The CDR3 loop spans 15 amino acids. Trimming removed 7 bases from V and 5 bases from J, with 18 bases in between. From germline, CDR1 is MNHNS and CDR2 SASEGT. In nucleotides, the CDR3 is TGTGCCAGCAAAAGGCCGGGAGTCAAGGACAATGAGCAGTTCTTC. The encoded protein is CASKRPGVKDNEQFF.

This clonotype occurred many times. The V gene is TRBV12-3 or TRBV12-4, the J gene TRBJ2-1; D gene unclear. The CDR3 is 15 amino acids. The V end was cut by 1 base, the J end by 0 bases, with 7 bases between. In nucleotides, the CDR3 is TGTGCCAGCAGTTTAGGGACGGTCTCCTACAATGAGCAGTTCTTC. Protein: CASSLGTVSYNEQFF.

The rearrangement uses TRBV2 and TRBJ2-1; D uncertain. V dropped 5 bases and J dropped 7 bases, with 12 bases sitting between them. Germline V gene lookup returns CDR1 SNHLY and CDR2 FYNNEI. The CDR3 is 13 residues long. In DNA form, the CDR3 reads TGTGCCAGCAGTACCACGGATAAAAATGAGCAGTTCTTC. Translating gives CASSTTDKNEQFF.

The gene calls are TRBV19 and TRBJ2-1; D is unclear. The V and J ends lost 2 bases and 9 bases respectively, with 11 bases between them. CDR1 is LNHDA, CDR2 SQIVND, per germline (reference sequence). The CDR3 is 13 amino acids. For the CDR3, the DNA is TGTGCCAGTAGTATATACGGTGTGGGTGAGCAGTTCTTC. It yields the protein CASSIYGVGEQFF.

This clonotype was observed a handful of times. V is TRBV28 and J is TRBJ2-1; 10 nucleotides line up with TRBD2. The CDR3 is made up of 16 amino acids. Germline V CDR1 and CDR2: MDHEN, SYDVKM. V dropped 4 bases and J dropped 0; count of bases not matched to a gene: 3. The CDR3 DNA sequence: TGTGCCAGCAGTTCGGCTAGCGGGGGCTCCTACAATGAGCAGTTCTTC. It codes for CASSSASGGSYNEQFF.

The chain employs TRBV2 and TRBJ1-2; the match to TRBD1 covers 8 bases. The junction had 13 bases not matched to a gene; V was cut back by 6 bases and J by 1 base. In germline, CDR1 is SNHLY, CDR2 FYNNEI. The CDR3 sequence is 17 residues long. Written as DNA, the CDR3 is TGTGCCAGCAGCGAAAGGGACAGGAACTTATTTAACTATGGCTACACCTTC. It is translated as CASSERDRNLFNYGYTF. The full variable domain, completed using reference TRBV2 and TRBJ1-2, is EPEVTQTPSHQVTQMGQEVILRCVPISNHLYFYWYRQILGQKVEFLVSFYNNEISEKSEIFDDQFSVERPDGSNFTLKIRSTKLEDSAMYFCASSERDRNLFNYGYTFGSGTRLTVV.

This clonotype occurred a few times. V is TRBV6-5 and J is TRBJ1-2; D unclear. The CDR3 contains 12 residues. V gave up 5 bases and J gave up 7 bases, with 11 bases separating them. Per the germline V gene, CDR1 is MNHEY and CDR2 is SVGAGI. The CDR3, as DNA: TGTGCCAGCAGTAATAGAGGGTTTGGCTACACCTTC. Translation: CASSNRGFGYTF.

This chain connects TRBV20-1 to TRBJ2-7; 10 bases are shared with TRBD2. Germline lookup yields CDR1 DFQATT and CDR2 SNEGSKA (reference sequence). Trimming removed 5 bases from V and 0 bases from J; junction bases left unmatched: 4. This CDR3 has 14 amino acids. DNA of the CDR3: TGCAGTGCTGGACCTAGCGGGAGCTCCTACGAGCAGTACTTC. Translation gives CSAGPSGSSYEQYF.

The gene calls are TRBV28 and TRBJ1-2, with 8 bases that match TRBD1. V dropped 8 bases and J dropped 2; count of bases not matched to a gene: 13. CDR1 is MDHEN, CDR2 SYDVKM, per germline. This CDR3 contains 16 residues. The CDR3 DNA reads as TGTGCCAGCGATACCGCGGCAGGGGGCGCAAACTATGGCTACACCTTC. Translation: CASDTAAGGANYGYTF.

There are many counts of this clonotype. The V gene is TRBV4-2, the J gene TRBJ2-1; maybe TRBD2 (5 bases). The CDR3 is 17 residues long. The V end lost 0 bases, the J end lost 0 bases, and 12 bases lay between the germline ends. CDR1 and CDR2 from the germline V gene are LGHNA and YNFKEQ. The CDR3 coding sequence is TGTGCCAGCAGCCAAGATTTGGGCGGGTCCTCCTACAATGAGCAGTTCTTC. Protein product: CASSQDLGGSSYNEQFF.

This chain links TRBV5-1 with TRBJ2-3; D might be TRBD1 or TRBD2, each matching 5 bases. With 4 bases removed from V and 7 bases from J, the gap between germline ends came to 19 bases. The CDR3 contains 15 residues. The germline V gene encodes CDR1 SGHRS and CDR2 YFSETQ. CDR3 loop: CASSVGTPGVNTQYF. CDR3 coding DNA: TGCGCCAGCAGCGTCGGGACCCCGGGTGTGAATACGCAGTATTTT.

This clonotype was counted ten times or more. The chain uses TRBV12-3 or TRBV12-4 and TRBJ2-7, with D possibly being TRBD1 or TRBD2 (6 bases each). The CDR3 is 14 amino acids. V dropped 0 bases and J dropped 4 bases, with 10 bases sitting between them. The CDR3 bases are TGTGCCAGCAGTTTAGCGGGGGGCCCTTACGAGCAGTACGTC. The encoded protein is CASSLAGGPYEQYV.

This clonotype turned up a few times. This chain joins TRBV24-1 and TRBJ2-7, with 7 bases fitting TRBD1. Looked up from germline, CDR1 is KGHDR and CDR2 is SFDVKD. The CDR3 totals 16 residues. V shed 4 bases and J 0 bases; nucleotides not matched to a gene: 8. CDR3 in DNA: TGTGCCACCAGTGACCCGGACAGGAGGAGCTCCTACGAGCAGTACGTC. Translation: CATSDPDRRSSYEQYV.